The sequence of this T cell receptor beta chain was determined in a study of monozygotic twins with inflammatory bowel disease. TCRdb re-called the 5' RACE reads and catalogs CDR3 proteins one per entry, DNA excluded. The sample has 400,000 to 500,000 distinct CDR3 sequences; the top ten hold around 2.5%. This TCR came from a human donor with ulcerative colitis or Crohn's disease, or a healthy co-twin of an affected twin (not recorded which). Sequencing used blood.

The CDR3 sequence: CASRQTSGSIYEQFF. This rearrangement joins TRBV12-3 or TRBV12-4 to TRBJ2-1; absent DNA, TCRdb's TRBD2 call cannot be checked. CDR3 size: 15 residues.